The 5 T cell receptor beta chains below come from one sample, sequenced in a study of identical twins. In TCRdb, the 5' RACE reads were re-called with MiXCR into one record per CDR3 protein. There are fewer than 450,000 distinct CDR3 sequences in the sample; 8.5% to 10% occur only once, and approximately 8.9% lies in the top ten. The sample consisted of naive T cells sorted from blood. The receptors originated from a woman aged 50 to 60 in good health.

This clonotype turned up a few times. V usage is TRBV29-1 and J usage is TRBJ2-5, with a tentative D call TRBD2 (5 bases). The germline V gene encodes CDR1 SQVTM and CDR2 ANQGSEA. CDR3 length: 15 residues. Between the trimmed V and J ends, which lost 5 bases and 4 bases, there was a span of 20 bases. CDR3 amino acids: CSVSYHLGSGETQYF. CDR3 DNA: TGCAGCGTTAGTTATCACCTAGGGAGCGGAGAGACCCAGTACTTC.

The V and J genes are TRBV4-2 and TRBJ2-5; D uncertain. Germline-derived CDR1 and CDR2 are LGHNA and YNFKEQ. Deletions cut 1 base from V and 4 bases from J, with 13 bases between. The CDR3 is made up of 15 amino acids. The CDR3 reads CASSQAWQVGETQYF. The CDR3 bases are TGTGCCAGCAGCCAAGCGTGGCAGGTTGGAGAGACCCAGTACTTC.

This clonotype was counted ten times or more. The V gene is TRBV5-1, the J gene TRBJ2-7; no definite D call. Germline CDR1 and CDR2: SGHRS and YFSETQ. The CDR3 is 15 amino acids. Trimming took 0 bases from V and 0 from J, leaving 10 bases between them. CDR3 protein: CASSLAIPGSYEQYF. CDR3 nucleotide sequence: TGCGCCAGCAGCTTGGCCATTCCCGGCTCCTACGAGCAGTACTTC. Full variable domain (remainder filled in from reference TRBV5-1 and TRBJ2-7): KAGVTQTPRYLIKTRGQQVTLSCSPISGHRSVSWYQQTPGQGLQFLFEYFSETQRNKGNFPGRFSGRQFSNSRSEMNVSTLELGDSALYLCASSLAIPGSYEQYFGPGTRLTVT.

This clonotype has just a few counts. The chain's CDR3 is CASTPGLGYEQYV. For the CDR3, the DNA is TGTGCCAGCACCCCGGGCCTTGGCTACGAGCAGTACGTC. The genes are TRBV5-5 and TRBJ2-7; D not resolved. CDR3 length equals 13 residues. The germline V and J ends were trimmed by 6 bases and 3 bases, with 13 bases remaining between them. Germline CDR1 and CDR2: SGHKS and YYEKEE (reference sequence).

In this sample, this clonotype turned up a few times. This chain links TRBV12-3 or TRBV12-4 with TRBJ2-5, with D perhaps being TRBD1 or TRBD2 (5 bases each). This CDR3 contains 15 residues. V was clipped by 3 bases and J by 7 bases, with 18 bases between them. The CDR3 spells CASSFLGPNRGTQYF. For the CDR3, the DNA is TGTGCCAGCAGTTTCTTGGGACCCAATCGGGGGACCCAGTACTTC.